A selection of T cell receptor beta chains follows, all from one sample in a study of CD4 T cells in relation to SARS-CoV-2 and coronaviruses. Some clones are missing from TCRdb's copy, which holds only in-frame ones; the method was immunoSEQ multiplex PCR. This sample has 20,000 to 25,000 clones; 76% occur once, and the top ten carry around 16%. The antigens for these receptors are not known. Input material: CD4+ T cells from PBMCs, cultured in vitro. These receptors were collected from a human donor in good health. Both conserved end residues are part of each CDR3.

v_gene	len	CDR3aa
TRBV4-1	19	CASSQERYGTSDLTDTQYF
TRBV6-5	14	CASSSVREMVEQFF
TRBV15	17	CATSRELGDRGQQPQHF
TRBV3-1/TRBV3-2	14	CASSLSDRGREQYF
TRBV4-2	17	CASSQELNSGSSETQYF
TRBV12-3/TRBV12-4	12	CASSPRTSGQFF
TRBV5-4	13	CASSFNRMETQYF
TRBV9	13	CASSVGPGEGAFF
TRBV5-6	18	CASSFYAPGQYSNQPQHF
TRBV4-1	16	CASSQVSEGAGETQYF
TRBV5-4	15	CASSFSGSFPGELFF
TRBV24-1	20	CATSDPSAALGQKNTGELFF
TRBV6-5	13	CASRRSGANVLTF
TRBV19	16	CASSIRPRFTNTEAFF
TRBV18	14	CASSQTDRSPEAFF
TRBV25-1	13	CASRDTGVTEAFF
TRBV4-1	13	CASSQVRDQGYTF
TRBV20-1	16	CSASRGPEGRTDTQYF
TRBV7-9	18	CASSLGLLADHSTDTQYF
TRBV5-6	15	CASSLVLAGVNEQYF
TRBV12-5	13	CASGADNSYEQYF
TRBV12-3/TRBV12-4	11	CASRLTDTQYF
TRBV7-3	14	CASSERAVNTEAFF
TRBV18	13	CASSQSGANVLTF
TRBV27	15	CASRSNYVSYNEQFF
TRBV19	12	CASAPRYTEAFF
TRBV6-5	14	CASRGGRRVDEQFF
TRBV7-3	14	CASSPSGYQETQYF
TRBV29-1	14	CSGRQDLMNTEAFF
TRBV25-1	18	CASSEQGHHLPPQETQYF
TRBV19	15	CASSEGTSYRNEQFF
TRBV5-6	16	CASSTAGSASGNTIYF
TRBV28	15	CASSSPDRPRYGYTF
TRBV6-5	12	CASSRGAYEQYF
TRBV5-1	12	CASSYSYNEQFF
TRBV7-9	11	CASTRTGELFF
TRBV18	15	CASSTQDSGANVLTF
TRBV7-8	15	CASSPGRDLNYEQYF
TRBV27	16	CASSLSDRVNTGELFF